The 22 T cell receptor beta chains below all came from one sample that was sequenced in a study of a mutant IDH1 vaccine in newly diagnosed glioma. The repertoire was sequenced with immunoSEQ multiplex PCR; TCRdb's copy has only in-frame clones and lacks some. Here the sample spans approximately 88,000 clones, 80% being singletons. Regarding time point: baseline, week 1 (first vaccination visit). Treatment defined: pre-vaccination baseline after standard-of-care therapy. Sequences were derived from PBMCs, sampled from a glioma patient treated with radiotherapy, temozolomide or both. The receptors stem from a man aged 40-50 years with glioma.

The gene calls are TRBV15 and TRBJ1-5; the match to TRBD1 covers 10 bases. Germline CDR1 LNHNV, CDR2 YYDKDF (reference sequence). CDR3 length: 14 amino acids. Trimming removed 8 bases from V and 6 bases from J; junction bases left unmatched: 7. This CDR3 reads CATSDRGGVQPQHF. In nucleotides, the CDR3 is TGTGCCACCTCGGACAGGGGGGGGGTTCAGCCCCAGCATTTT. Variable domain in full (rest from reference TRBV15 and TRBJ1-5): DAMVIQNPRYQVTQFGKPVTLSCSQTLNHNVMYWYQQKSSQAPKLLFHYYDKDFNNEADTPDNFQSRRPNTSFCFLDIRSPGLGDTAMYLCATSDRGGVQPQHFGDGTRLSIL.

The J gene is TRBJ2-5, the V gene TRBV7-8; D is unresolved. The V gene's germline CDR1 is SGHVS and CDR2 FQNEAQ. The CDR3 totals 15 residues. Trimming left V 2 bases short and J 0 bases short, with 10 bases between. In nucleotides, the CDR3 is TGTGCCAGCAGCTTATTCGGAGAATACCAAGAGACCCAGTACTTC. It codes for CASSLFGEYQETQYF.

The chain carries TRBV19 and TRBJ2-7; tentatively, D is TRBD1 or TRBD2 (6 bases each). Germline V gene sequence: CDR1 LNHDA, CDR2 SQIVND (reference sequence). The CDR3 loop spans 13 amino acids. V lost 11 bases to trimming and J lost 7 bases, with 21 bases between them. The CDR3 loop reads CASAQGKAGEQYF. In DNA form, the CDR3 reads TGTGCCTCCGCACAGGGAAAGGCGGGGGAGCAGTACTTC.

The chain joins TRBV4-1 to TRBJ2-5; 11 nucleotides match TRBD1. CDR1 is MGHRA and CDR2 is YSYEKL in the germline V gene. This CDR3 has 15 residues. J gave up 5 bases and V 4 bases, and 6 bases lay outside the gene matches. This chain's CDR3 is CASSLGQGGAETQYF. CDR3 in DNA: TGCGCCAGCAGCCTGGGACAGGGGGGCGCGGAGACCCAGTACTTC.

CDR3 sequence reads: CASSQARKGAHYNEQFF. The CDR3 DNA reads TGTGCCAGCAGCCAAGCCAGGAAGGGGGCGCACTACAATGAGCAGTTCTTC. V is TRBV5-6 and J is TRBJ2-1; 7 bases are shared with TRBD1. Trimming took 4 bases from V and 3 from J; bases not matched to a gene: 13. Germline assignment: CDR1 SGHDT and CDR2 YYEEEE. The CDR3 totals 17 residues.

This clone is a singleton in its sample. This chain links TRBV12-5 with TRBJ2-7; the D gene is possibly TRBD2 (6 bases). The V end lost 0 bases, the J end lost 0 bases, and 9 bases lay between the germline ends. Germline V lookup: CDR1 LGHNT, CDR2 FRNRAP. This CDR3 region has 15 residues. CDR3 coding DNA: TGTGCTAGTGGTTTGGTGGCTAGCGCCTCCTACGAGCAGTACTTC. It yields the protein CASGLVASASYEQYF.

The gene calls are TRBV4-3 and TRBJ1-5; D is unresolved. The germline V gene encodes CDR1 LGHNA and CDR2 YSLEER. Trimming cost V 0 bases and J 4 bases, with 4 bases left between them. CDR3 length: 13 residues. CDR3 in DNA: TGCGCCAGCAGCCAAGATCGGAATCAGCCCCAGCATTTT. Translating gives CASSQDRNQPQHF.

The chain links TRBV6-1 to TRBJ2-7, with 8 bases fitting TRBD2. Germline CDR1 and CDR2: MNHNS and SASEGT. The V segment lost 8 bases and the J segment 3 bases; nucleotides outside the gene matches: 3. The CDR3 spans 12 residues. The CDR3 coding sequence is TGTGCCAGCGCCCGGGAGGGCTACGAGCAGTACTTC. Residues: CASAREGYEQYF.

CDR3 bases: TGTGCCAGTAGCTCAGGGGGAAACACCGGGGAGCTGTTTTTT. Translation: CASSSGGNTGELFF. The rearrangement links TRBV19 to TRBJ2-2, with 7 positions matching TRBD1. Looked up from germline, CDR1 is LNHDA and CDR2 is SQIVND (reference sequence). This CDR3 region has 14 residues. The V gene end was trimmed by 6 bases and the J gene end by 2 bases; junction bases not matched to a gene: 3.

The genes are TRBV28 and TRBJ1-5; 11 nucleotides line up with TRBD1. The CDR3 is made up of 16 amino acids. V trimming: 5 bases; J trimming: 6 bases; junction bases outside the gene matches: 9. Germline V gives CDR1 MDHEN, CDR2 SYDVKM. CDR3 DNA: TGTGCCAGCAGTCTCCGGGCTGGGACAGGGGGTCAGCCCCAGCATTTT. Protein sequence: CASSLRAGTGGQPQHF.

The rearrangement joins TRBV11-2 to TRBJ2-5, with D tentatively TRBD1 (5 bases). V was cut by 5 bases and J by 5 bases, with 12 bases left in between. The CDR3 sequence is 13 residues long. Germline CDR1 reads SGHAT; CDR2 reads FQNNGV. CDR3 in amino acids: CASSAPSGETQYF. The CDR3 bases are TGTGCCAGCAGCGCACCGTCAGGGGAGACCCAGTACTTC. Full variable domain (outside the CDR3, taken from reference TRBV11-2 and TRBJ2-5): EAGVAQSPRYKIIEKRQSVAFWCNPISGHATLYWYQQILGQGPKLLIQFQNNGVVDDSQLPKDRFSAERLKGVDSTLKIQPAKLEDSAVYLCASSAPSGETQYFGPGTRLLVL.

The rearrangement joins TRBV7-3 to TRBJ2-1, with a weak D call TRBD1 (6 bases). The germline gives CDR1 SGHTA, CDR2 FQGTGA. V was cut by 5 bases and J by 10 bases, with 15 bases left in between. The CDR3 has 13 residues. Written as DNA, the CDR3 is TGTGCCAGCAGCCCTAATACAGGGAAAGAGCAGTTCTTC. This codes for CASSPNTGKEQFF. The entire variable domain, with the rest obtained from reference TRBV7-3 and TRBJ2-1, is as follows: GAGVSQTPSNKVTEKGKYVELRCDPISGHTALYWYRQSLGQGPEFLIYFQGTGAADDSGLPNDRFFAVRPEGSVSTLKIQRTERGDSAVYLCASSPNTGKEQFFGPGTRLTVL.

The rearrangement uses TRBV6-1 and TRBJ2-1, with 11 positions matching TRBD2. V shed 5 bases, J shed 9 bases, and the junction held 9 bases outside the gene matches. The CDR3 is made up of 15 amino acids. Germline-derived CDR1 and CDR2 are MNHNS and SASEGT. CDR3 DNA sequence: TGTGCCAGCAGTACATCGACTAGCGGGAAAGTTGAGCAGTTCTTC. Amino acid sequence: CASSTSTSGKVEQFF.

V gene TRBV7-9 combines with J gene TRBJ2-2; D is undetermined. The CDR3 contains 14 residues. Germline-derived CDR1 and CDR2 are SEHNR and FQNEAQ (reference sequence). V dropped 5 bases and J dropped 5 bases, with 12 bases sitting between them. In nucleotides, the CDR3 is TGTGCCAGCAGCGTCGTCGGCACAACCGGGGAGCTGTTTTTT. Its translation is CASSVVGTTGELFF. Combining the CDR3 with reference TRBV7-9 and TRBJ2-2 gives the whole variable domain DTGVSQNPRHKITKRGQNVTFRCDPISEHNRLYWYRQTLGQGPEFLTYFQNEAQLEKSRLLSDRFSAERPKGSFSTLEIQRTEQGDSAMYLCASSVVGTTGELFFGEGSRLTVL.

V is TRBV15 and J is TRBJ2-3; 7 nucleotides align to TRBD1. V trimming: 0 bases; J trimming: 4 bases; junction bases outside the gene matches: 1. Per the germline V gene, CDR1 is LNHNV and CDR2 is YYDKDF (reference sequence). The CDR3 loop spans 14 amino acids. CDR3 loop: CATSRDQGADTQYF. The CDR3 DNA follows: TGTGCCACCAGCAGAGATCAGGGGGCAGATACGCAGTATTTT.

This clone was observed a single time. V is TRBV9 and J is TRBJ2-5; 12 bases line up with TRBD2. From germline, CDR1 is SGDLS and CDR2 YYNGEE. The CDR3 is made up of 21 amino acids. Trimming at V came to 3 bases and at J to 5 bases, leaving 23 bases not matched to a gene. The CDR3 region is CASSDWTSGVPGPTRGETQYF. CDR3 DNA: TGTGCCAGCAGCGACTGGACTAGCGGGGTTCCGGGCCCCACTAGGGGGGAGACCCAGTACTTC.

Comments on this clone: This could be a read error, since a much larger clone is one nucleotide away. CDR3 in amino acids: CASSLRGGTEAFF. As DNA, the CDR3 is TGTGCCAGCAGCTTAAGGGGCGGCACTGAAGCTTTCTTT. The genes are TRBV7-6 and TRBJ1-1; tentative D call: TRBD1 (5 bases). In germline, CDR1 is SGHVS, CDR2 FNYEAQ. This CDR3 is 13 amino acids long. V lost 2 bases and J 4 bases, leaving 8 bases between the germline ends.

The rearrangement links TRBV7-2 to TRBJ2-1; weak D call: TRBD1 (5 bases). In germline, CDR1 is SGHTA, CDR2 FQGNSA. The CDR3 is made up of 15 amino acids. Between the trimmed V and J ends, which lost 5 bases and 3 bases, there was a span of 14 bases. The CDR3 protein is CASSQAGRRYNEQFF. CDR3 nucleotide sequence: TGTGCCAGCAGCCAAGCAGGGCGGCGCTACAATGAGCAGTTCTTC.

Comments on this clone: The junction departs from germline at one end; a sequencing error may be responsible. The chain carries TRBV7-7 and TRBJ2-7; D not resolved. This CDR3 is 17 amino acids long. Germline CDR1 reads SSHAT; CDR2 reads FNYEAQ (reference sequence). The DNA of the CDR3 is TGTGCTAGCAGCTTAAACAGATGGGCCAGGCGTACCTACGAGCAGTACTTC. This encodes CASSLNRWARRTYEQYF. The whole variable domain, filled in from reference TRBV7-7 and TRBJ2-7, reads GAGVSQSPRYKVTKRGQDVTLRCDPISSHATLYWYQQALGQGPEFLTYFNYEAQPDKSGLPSDRFSAERPEGSISTLTIQRTEQRDSAMYRCASSLNRWARRTYEQYFGPGTRLTVT.

This clone was recorded once. J is TRBJ2-1 and V is TRBV5-6; 11 positions match TRBD2. Germline V lookup: CDR1 SGHDT, CDR2 YYEEEE. V lost 4 bases and J lost 3; bases outside the gene matches: 6. CDR3 length: 16 amino acids. As DNA, the CDR3 is TGTGCCAGCAGCCTGGGACTAGCGGATTACTACAATGAGCAGTTCTTC. Protein: CASSLGLADYYNEQFF.

The chain is built from TRBV7-2 and TRBJ2-7; possibly TRBD1 for D (6 bases). The CDR3 runs to 14 residues. Germline V lookup: CDR1 SGHTA, CDR2 FQGNSA. The V end lost 1 base, the J end lost 4 bases, and 11 bases lay between the germline ends. CDR3 residues: CASSLGGTNYEQYF. In DNA, the CDR3 is TGTGCCAGCAGCTTAGGAGGGACAAATTACGAGCAGTACTTC.

DNA for the CDR3: TGTGCCAGCAGTTCGGACGGGACAGGGGGCGCGAATACGCAGTATTTT. It codes for CASSSDGTGGANTQYF. V and J are TRBV6-6 and TRBJ2-3; 12 nucleotides agree with TRBD1. The CDR3 runs 16 residues. After removal of 4 bases from V and 7 bases from J, the junction contained 9 bases not matched to a gene. Germline assignment: CDR1 MNHNY and CDR2 SVGAGI (reference sequence).